This T cell receptor beta chain emerged from a study of blood T cell repertoires in COVID-19. At the level of the study: COVID-19 samples, acute and convalescent, were from the United States, Italy and Spain. Nucleic acid was either cDNA or gDNA, and it came from T cells, B-cell-depleted T cells, or PBMCs.

Trimming took off 2 bases at V and 8 bases at J, with 4 bases between the two ends. This CDR3 has 12 amino acids. Germline V gene sequence: CDR1 LGHDT, CDR2 YNNKEL (reference sequence). The authors' processing: Amplification from reference gene primers served as the basis for estimated nucleated cell counts. Measured with immunoSEQ multiplex PCR; TCRdb has only the in-frame clones, and not every one. V, J and clone size derive from that table, while D and trimming were established from the DNA sequence. In the table there are approximately 300,000 clones, about 85% of which are singletons. The rearrangement links TRBV3-1 (or the pseudogene TRBV3-2) to TRBJ1-6; no clear D gene. The TCR comes from a woman between 50 and 59 years old with active or convalescent COVID-19. Sequencing input: peripheral blood. The CDR3: CASSQRDSPLHF. The CDR3 region has the DNA TGTGCCAGCAGCCAAAGAGATTCACCCCTCCACTTT.